The following is a T cell receptor (beta chain) sequence with its context. Its matching antigen is unknown. These data originate in a study of T cells in Graves' hyperthyroidism and ophthalmopathy. Findings and limits, study-wide: Expanded thyroid clonotypes (above 0.001) were mostly also found in blood.

What was amplified from RNA transcripts were TCR beta CDR3 regions. The HTBI set primed first-round TCR CDR3 RT-PCR. TCRdb reprocessed the multiplex PCR reads via MiXCR and lists one record per CDR3 protein. The data contain about 640,000 distinct CDR3 sequences, around 20% of them singletons. This CDR3 is built from 17 residues. V was clipped by 1 base and J by 0 bases, with 13 bases between them. Germline V CDR1 and CDR2: LNHDA, SQIVND (reference sequence). Sequenced material: blood. The sequence came from a man aged 25-40 years with Graves' ophthalmopathy. This sequence joins TRBV19 and TRBJ1-5; D gene ambiguous. In DNA, the CDR3 is TGTGCCAGTAGTATAGCAAACAGAAGATATAGCAATCAGCCCCAGCATTTT. It is translated as CASSIANRRYSNQPQHF.